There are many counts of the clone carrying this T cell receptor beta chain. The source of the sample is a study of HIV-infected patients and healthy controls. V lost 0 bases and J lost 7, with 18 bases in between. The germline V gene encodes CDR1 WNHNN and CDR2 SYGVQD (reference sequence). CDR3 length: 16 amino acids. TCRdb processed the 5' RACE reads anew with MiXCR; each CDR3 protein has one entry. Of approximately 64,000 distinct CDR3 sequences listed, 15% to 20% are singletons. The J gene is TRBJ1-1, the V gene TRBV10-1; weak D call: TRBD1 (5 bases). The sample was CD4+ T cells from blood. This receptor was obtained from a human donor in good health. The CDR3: CASSESGRTNYLEAFF. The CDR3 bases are TGCGCCAGCAGTGAGTCGGGAAGGACAAACTACCTTGAAGCTTTCTTT.